This TCR beta chain was found in a study of T cells in Graves' hyperthyroidism and ophthalmopathy. RNA transcripts served as the template for amplifying TCR beta CDR3 regions. Using the HTBI primer set, a first-round RT-PCR was run on the TCR CDR3. One entry per CDR3 protein, called by TCRdb with MiXCR from the multiplex PCR reads. Seen here are more than 50,000 distinct CDR3 sequences, about 49% observed once, and the top ten hold 9.5% to 15%. CDR3 size: 14 residues. V lost 5 bases to trimming and J lost 12 bases, with 20 bases between them. Germline CDR1 is SGHTA and CDR2 is FQGNSA. This clonotype was detected once.

V and J are TRBV7-2 and TRBJ2-1; tentatively, D is TRBD1 or TRBD2 (5 bases each). The clonotype was recovered from a woman aged 25 to 39 with Graves' ophthalmopathy. Sequenced material: blood. The CDR3 spells CASSQGRNTDTQFF. In nucleotides, the CDR3 is TGTGCCAGCAGCCAGGGACGTAACACAGATACGCAGTTCTTC.